This TCR beta chain was captured in a study of T cells in tuberculosis. Background on the study: Sequenced TCRs come from CD1B-GMM tetramer-binding T cells.

General observations from the study: Active tuberculosis patients had shorter CDR3-alpha; the beta difference was nonsignificant. A GMM-specific repertoire classifier reached 75% to 90% accuracy, AUROC about 0.87.

The CDR3 runs to 12 residues. The V and J ends lost 3 bases and 4 bases respectively, with 6 bases between them. Per the germline V gene, CDR1 is MNHNS and CDR2 is SASEGT. Points on this clone: Its antigen is not known.

Libraries were prepared by immunoSEQ multiplex PCR; TCRdb keeps only in-frame clonotypes and omits some of them. The profile shows about 34,000 clones, 80% to 95% of them singletons. Time point defined: new active TB diagnosis, blood taken before or within 7 days of starting treatment. Unsorted cryopreserved PBMC were sequenced, averaging around 100,000 T cells per clinical donor. This material consisted of PBMCs, taken at tuberculosis diagnosis. The clonotype originates from an adult with tuberculosis. The V and J genes are TRBV6-1 and TRBJ1-2; D uncertain. CDR3 region: CASSEAGYGYTF. The DNA for the CDR3 is TGTGCCAGCAGTGAGGCAGGCTATGGCTACACCTTC.